Presented here are 3 T cell receptor beta chains from one specimen sequenced in a study of T cell clonotyping in hematopoietic cell transplantation. Produced via immunoSEQ multiplex PCR; TCRdb's table is partial and in-frame only. This table has 15,000 or so clones, roughly 88% appearing once. The material sequenced was peripheral blood mononuclear cells. These TCRs come from a woman between 40 and 50 years old in good health. Some clones in this sample may be carry-over from other donors' samples.

The chain couples TRBV6-5 to TRBJ1-1; possible D gene TRBD1, 5 bases. The germline V gene encodes CDR1 MNHEY and CDR2 SVGAGI. The CDR3 consists of 13 residues. V lost 7 bases, J lost 1 base, and 10 bases lay in between. CDR3 protein: CASNWGENTEAFF. The CDR3 coding sequence is TGTGCCAGCAATTGGGGGGAGAACACTGAAGCTTTCTTT.

The rearrangement uses TRBV6-5 and TRBJ1-2, with 8 bases identical to TRBD1. The V gene end was trimmed by 4 bases and the J gene end by 4 bases; junction bases not matched to a gene: 2. The V gene's germline CDR1 is MNHEY and CDR2 SVGAGI. This CDR3 has 13 amino acids. The CDR3 protein is CASSWTGIYGYTF. In DNA form, the CDR3 reads TGTGCCAGCAGTTGGACAGGGATCTATGGCTACACCTTC.

The chain combines TRBV7-2 with TRBJ2-5; 8 bases line up with TRBD1. V was pared by 3 bases and J by 4 bases, with 1 base of the junction left unmatched. The length of the CDR3 is 13 residues. The V gene's germline CDR1 is SGHTA and CDR2 FQGNSA. DNA for the CDR3: TGTGCCAGCAGCTTCGGACAGGGAGAGACCCAGTACTTC. Translation gives CASSFGQGETQYF.